Given below is one T cell receptor (beta chain) in context. Its antigen remains unidentified. No much larger clonotype is one base removed from it; base qualities were not supplied. The sample carries other DNA sequences with the same CDR3. The collaborating institutions used their own protocols to collect whole blood in K2EDTA tubes. For TCRbeta analysis, collaborators shipped samples in one of three forms: frozen whole blood, isolated PBMCs, or DNA extracted from either of those sample types. The data were obtained in a study of blood T cell repertoires in COVID-19 (dated by TCRdb to about 2020). For context, the study as a whole: Collaborator samples came from the United States, Italy and Spain and covered acute and convalescent phases of COVID-19. The prospective study material was composed of cDNA or gDNA derived from T cells, B-cell-depleted T cells, or PBMCs. Subjects who had been exposed to COVID-19, were actively infected with it, or had recovered from it provided the deeply sampled blood TCRbeta repertoires that made up the dataset. The repertoires were made available in a free public database intended to serve as a resource for research on the immune response to SARS-CoV-2. Samples were obtained from the ongoing ImmuneRACE study (first 160 participants) and from 950 to 1,500 subjects provided by 6 global collaborators. Nearly every sample came with metadata listing a de-identified subject ID, COVID-19 status, age in years and sex. Where available, HLA class I and class II types were obtained from metadata supplied by the sample provider rather than from assay-based typing.

The study at large found these results: Clinical and demographic metadata were provided uncurated, with the amount varying by source and participant.

TCRbeta CDR3 regions were amplified from genomic DNA by means of the immunoSEQ Assay, a bias-controlled multiplex PCR. As for how the authors treated the data: Within the assay, amplification of reference gene primers was used to estimate how many nucleated cells each sample contained. Sequence reads were collapsed and filtered to measure the absolute abundance of every unique TCRbeta CDR3 rearrangement. Productive Simpson clonality was computed per sample as the square root of Simpson's diversity index over productive rearrangements. TCRdb mirrors the immuneACCESS table, restricted to in-frame sequences. Some clones are absent from its copies; in checked studies, under half trace to an unresolved V gene, and the reason for the others is unknown. V, J and clone size are taken as reported in that table, and D and trimming were inferred from the DNA itself. The table for this sample lists about 140,000 clones; 77% of them were counted only once. The ten largest make up around 9.5% of the sample.

Counted from cysteine to phenylalanine, this CDR3 has 11 amino acids. CDR3 DNA only is kept here, 33 bases in frame from base 1. The junction shows trimming of 0 bases on V and 7 bases on J, plus 6 bases between the germline ends. CDR1 and CDR2, looked up from the germline V gene (reference sequence), are DFQATT and SNEGSKA. The clonotype originates from a woman between 45 and 60 years old with active or convalescent COVID-19. The sequenced sample consisted of peripheral blood. Recombination joined TRBV20-1 with TRBJ1-2; the D gene is unclear. The encoded CDR3 is CSARDLPGYTF. The DNA is as follows: TGCAGTGCTAGAGATCTACCTGGCTACACCTTC.